These 13 T cell receptor beta chains originate from one sample sequenced in a study of regulatory T cells in long-lasting Graves disease. The time point: persistent/refractory GD, antithyroid drugs over 5 years with positive TRAb. TCR sequences were obtained from RNA taken from PBMCs. According to the study, TCR beta libraries were built with iRepertoire HTBI primers and CDR3-region Arm-PCR. TCRdb independently ran MiXCR on the multiplex PCR reads; one entry per CDR3 protein. The sample shows about 400,000 distinct CDR3 sequences, less than 25% of them seen only once. The source material was peripheral blood mononuclear cells (PBMCs), sampled when the disease was refractory, from a patient treated with antithyroid drugs. These TCRs come from a female donor with Graves disease.

This chain connects TRBV13 to TRBJ2-5; D may be TRBD2 (5 bases). Germline CDR1 is PRHDT and CDR2 is FYEKMQ (reference sequence). This CDR3 has 14 amino acids. The V and J ends lost 7 bases and 0 bases respectively, with 12 bases between them. CDR3: CASNGAADQETQYF. As DNA, the CDR3 is TGTGCCAGCAATGGAGCGGCGGACCAAGAGACCCAGTACTTC.

This clonotype was observed a few times. The J gene is TRBJ2-7, the V gene TRBV28; TRBD2 aligns across 11 bases. V was clipped by 3 bases and J by 5 bases; unmatched bases: 6. This CDR3 region has 15 residues. Germline values: CDR1 MDHEN, CDR2 SYDVKM. The CDR3 is CASSFVLAGGNEQYF. The CDR3 DNA sequence: TGTGCCAGCAGTTTTGTCCTAGCGGGAGGTAACGAGCAGTACTTC. The whole variable domain, filled in from reference TRBV28 and TRBJ2-7, reads DVKVTQSSRYLVKRTGEKVFLECVQDMDHENMFWYRQDPGLGLRLIYFSYDVKMKEKGDIPEGYSVSREKKERFSLILESASTNQTSMYLCASSFVLAGGNEQYFGPGTRLTVT.

This clonotype was counted at least ten times. The chain carries TRBV2 and TRBJ2-5; D is possibly TRBD2 (6 bases). Deletions cut 1 base from V and 7 bases from J, with 13 bases between. The length of the CDR3 is 14 residues. Germline CDR1 and CDR2: SNHLY and FYNNEI. CDR3: CASSEEDYRGTQYF. Here the CDR3 DNA reads TGTGCCAGCAGTGAAGAGGACTATCGGGGGACCCAGTACTTC.

This clonotype was counted ten times or more. V and J are TRBV29-1 and TRBJ2-5, with unresolved D. CDR1 is SQVTM, CDR2 ANQGSEA, per germline. Deletions cut 6 bases from V and 5 bases from J, with 25 bases between. CDR3 length equals 16 residues. CDR3 sequence: CSVGSDSEVVWETQYF. In DNA, the CDR3 is TGCAGCGTCGGATCCGACTCCGAAGTTGTTTGGGAGACCCAGTACTTC.

This chain connects TRBV29-1 to TRBJ1-3; no clear D. Trimming left V 6 bases short and J 3 bases short, with 9 bases between. The CDR3 totals 12 residues. Germline CDR1 is SQVTM and CDR2 is ANQGSEA. CDR3 bases: TGCAGCGTCGCCAACAGTGGAAACACCATATATTTT. Protein: CSVANSGNTIYF.

This clonotype was detected many times. The V gene is TRBV10-1, the J gene TRBJ1-1; no firm D call. Germline loops: CDR1 WNHNN, CDR2 SYGVQD (reference sequence). V shed 5 bases and J shed 3 bases, with 28 bases lying between them. This CDR3 comprises 19 residues. CDR3 in amino acids: CASSPKVSVRGGLDTEAFF. CDR3 in DNA: TGCGCCAGCAGTCCGAAGGTTAGTGTCCGGGGAGGTTTGGACACTGAAGCTTTCTTT.

This clonotype came up a few times. The gene calls are TRBV2 and TRBJ2-3; no firm D call. The germline V and J ends were trimmed by 5 bases and 8 bases, with 11 bases remaining between them. This CDR3 has 12 amino acids. CDR1 and CDR2 (germline): SNHLY, FYNNEI. The CDR3 sequence is CASSPPASTQYF. CDR3 nucleotides: TGTGCCAGCAGTCCGCCCGCGAGTACGCAGTATTTT.

The gene calls are TRBV11-2 and TRBJ1-5, with D hard to call. V was clipped by 5 bases and J by 1 base, with 12 bases between them. The germline CDR1 and CDR2 sequences are SGHAT and FQNNGV. The CDR3 has 15 residues. CDR3 sequence: CASSLEADSNQPQHF. The CDR3 nucleotides read TGTGCCAGCAGCCTCGAGGCAGACAGCAATCAGCCCCAGCATTTT.

With respect to this clonotype: Here the CDR3 omits its conserved ending phenylalanine or tryptophan, so a read error is the likely source. J is TRBJ2-7 and V is TRBV20-1; 9 nucleotides line up with TRBD1. In germline, CDR1 is DFQATT, CDR2 SNEGSKA (reference sequence). J gave up 5 bases and V 2 bases, and 7 bases lay outside the gene matches. The CDR3 totals 14 residues. The CDR3 here is CSARNRDRVNEQYL. The CDR3, as DNA: TGCAGTGCTAGAAACCGGGACAGGGTAAACGAGCAGTACCTC.

This clonotype was seen a handful of times. The gene calls are TRBV4-1 and TRBJ2-7; D may be TRBD1 or TRBD2 (5 bases each). Germline V gene data show CDR1 as MGHRA and CDR2 as YSYEKL. V was clipped by 3 bases and J by 4 bases, with 16 bases between them. This CDR3 spans 15 amino acids. CDR3 bases: TGCGCCAGCAGCCAGTTCCGGGACGCCTCTTACGAGCAGTACTTC. This codes for CASSQFRDASYEQYF.

The rearrangement joins TRBV20-1 to TRBJ2-1, with 8 bases aligning to TRBD2. CDR1 is DFQATT, CDR2 SNEGSKA, per germline (reference sequence). The V gene end was trimmed by 3 bases and the J gene end by 5 bases; junction bases not matched to a gene: 15. The CDR3 spans 17 residues. CDR3 in DNA: TGCAGTGCTAGGGGAGGGATGAGACTAGCGTACCACAATGAGCAGTTCTTC. This encodes CSARGGMRLAYHNEQFF.

The V gene is TRBV28, the J gene TRBJ2-7; 10 positions match TRBD1. Germline CDR1 MDHEN, CDR2 SYDVKM. CDR3 length: 21 residues. Trimming took 2 bases from V and 3 from J; bases not matched to a gene: 22. CDR3 region: CASSLPSKTGGAGPVYYEQYF. The CDR3 DNA follows: TGTGCCAGCAGTTTACCCTCCAAGACAGGGGGCGCCGGTCCTGTTTACTACGAGCAGTACTTC.

The CDR3: CAISESNGEETQYF. CDR3 DNA sequence: TGTGCCATCAGTGAGTCCAACGGGGAGGAGACCCAGTACTTC. V and J are TRBV10-3 and TRBJ2-5; possibly TRBD2 for D (5 bases). V lost 0 bases, J lost 5 bases, and 10 bases lay in between. Germline V gene lookup returns CDR1 ENHRY and CDR2 SYGVKD. This CDR3 comprises 14 residues.